The sequence of this T cell receptor beta chain was determined in a study of T cells after yellow fever vaccination. This clonotype showed up many times. The antigen remains unidentified. Study conclusions and caveats: Secondary responses were weaker yet peaked faster, day 5 versus 15. The appearance of a small share of clonotypes in both CD4 and CD8 compartments was observed.

Synthesis of TCR cDNA relied on 5'RACE template switching, which attached a universal primer site and UMIs. TCRdb independently ran MiXCR on the 5' RACE reads; one entry per CDR3 protein. The sample lists approximately 300,000 distinct CDR3 sequences; roughly 13% were seen once. The CDR3 has 13 residues. Germline loops: CDR1 SQVTM, CDR2 ANQGSEA. V shed 6 bases and J 5 bases; nucleotides not matched to a gene: 7. The chain links TRBV29-1 to TRBJ1-1; TRBD1 agrees at 9 bases. Sequencing was performed on CD4+ T cells sorted from PBMCs, taken 45 days after the yellow fever booster vaccination. This TCR was recovered from a man aged 30 to 39 who received the YFV17D yellow fever vaccine. The CDR3 reads CSVAGQGKTEAFF. In nucleotides, the CDR3 is TGCAGCGTCGCAGGACAGGGGAAGACTGAAGCTTTCTTT. Filled out from reference TRBV29-1 and TRBJ1-1, the complete variable domain reads SAVISQKPSRDICQRGTSLTIQCQVDSQVTMMFWYRQQPGQSLTLIATANQGSEATYESGFVIDKFPISRPNLTFSTLTVSNMSPEDSSIYLCSVAGQGKTEAFFGQGTRLTVV.